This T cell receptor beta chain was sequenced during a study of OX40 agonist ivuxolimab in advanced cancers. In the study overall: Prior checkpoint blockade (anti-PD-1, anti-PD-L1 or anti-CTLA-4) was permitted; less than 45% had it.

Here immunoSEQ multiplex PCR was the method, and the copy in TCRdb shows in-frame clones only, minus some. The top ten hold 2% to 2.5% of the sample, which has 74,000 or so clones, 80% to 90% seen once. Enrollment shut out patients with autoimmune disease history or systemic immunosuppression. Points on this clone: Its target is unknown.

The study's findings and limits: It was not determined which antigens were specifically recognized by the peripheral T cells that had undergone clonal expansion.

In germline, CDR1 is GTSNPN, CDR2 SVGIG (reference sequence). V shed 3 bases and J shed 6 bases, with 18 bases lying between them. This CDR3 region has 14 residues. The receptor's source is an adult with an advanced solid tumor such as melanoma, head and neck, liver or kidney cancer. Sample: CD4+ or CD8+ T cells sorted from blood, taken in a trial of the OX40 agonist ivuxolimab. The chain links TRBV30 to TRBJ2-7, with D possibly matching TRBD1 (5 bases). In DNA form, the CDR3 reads TGTGCCTGGAGAGACAACAGGCGTTCCCGCGAGCAGTACTTC. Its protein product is CAWRDNRRSREQYF.